This paragraph reports one T cell receptor (beta chain). Autoimmune disease history or systemic immunosuppression barred patients. Blood sampling was done at baseline, cycle 4 day 1, and cycle 7 day 1. Sequencing used immunoSEQ multiplex PCR; TCRdb keeps in-frame clones, though not all of them. The table records 73,000 or so clones, about 82% of them present only once. These data originate in a study of OX40 agonist ivuxolimab in advanced cancers. Study information: Dose-escalation patients were diagnosed with hepatocellular carcinoma, melanoma, renal cell cancer or head and neck cancer.

Trimming stripped 3 bases from V and 6 bases from J, with 11 bases between. CDR1 and CDR2 from the germline V gene are SGHTA and FQGNSA. CDR3 size: 13 residues. Material: CD4+ or CD8+ T cells sorted from blood, obtained in a trial of the OX40 agonist ivuxolimab. The TCR sequence derives from an adult with an advanced solid tumor such as melanoma, head and neck, liver or kidney cancer. The chain combines TRBV7-2 with TRBJ1-2; weak D call: TRBD1 (6 bases). The CDR3 DNA is TGTGCCAGCAGCTTTAGCGGGACAAATGGCTACACCTTC. Protein: CASSFSGTNGYTF.